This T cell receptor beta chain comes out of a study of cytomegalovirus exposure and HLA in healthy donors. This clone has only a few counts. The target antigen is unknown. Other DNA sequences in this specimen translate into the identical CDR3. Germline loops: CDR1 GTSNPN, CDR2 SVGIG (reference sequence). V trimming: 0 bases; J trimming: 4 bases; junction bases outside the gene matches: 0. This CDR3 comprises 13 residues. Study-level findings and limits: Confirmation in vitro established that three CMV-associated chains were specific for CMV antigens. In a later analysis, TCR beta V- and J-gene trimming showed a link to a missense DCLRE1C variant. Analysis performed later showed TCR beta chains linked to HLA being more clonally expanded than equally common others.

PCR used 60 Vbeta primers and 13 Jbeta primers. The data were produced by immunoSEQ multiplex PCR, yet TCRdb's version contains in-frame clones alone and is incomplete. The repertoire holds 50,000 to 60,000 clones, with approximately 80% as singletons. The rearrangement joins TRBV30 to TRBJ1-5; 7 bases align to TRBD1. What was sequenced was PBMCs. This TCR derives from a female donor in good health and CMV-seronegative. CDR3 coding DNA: TGTGCCTGGAGTGTACAGGGGAATCAGCCCCAGCATTTT. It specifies CAWSVQGNQPQHF.